A single TCR beta chain is shown here with its context. CDR3 length equals 18 residues. The V gene end was trimmed by 5 bases and the J gene end by 1 base; junction bases not matched to a gene: 12. CDR1 and CDR2 from the germline V gene are LNHDA and SQIVND (reference sequence). These data are taken from a study of T cell changes during pregnancy in multiple sclerosis. Sequencing was performed with immunoSEQ multiplex PCR; in TCRdb, only in-frame clones are kept and a portion is missing. The sample has 60,000 to 90,000 clones; 89% are singletons. The material was peripheral blood, obtained before pregnancy. The receptor's source is a female donor with multiple sclerosis, enrolled in a pregnancy study. The chain has TRBV19 and TRBJ2-3; 10 bases align to TRBD2. CDR3 bases: TGTGCCAGTAGTGGTCTAGCGGGGGTGCAGGGACGCACAGATACGCAGTATTTT. Its protein is CASSGLAGVQGRTDTQYF.